This entry lists 27 T cell receptor beta chains sequenced from one sample in a study of cytomegalovirus exposure and HLA in healthy donors. PCR primers comprised 60 Vbeta and 13 Jbeta primers. Assay used: immunoSEQ multiplex PCR; TCRdb lists only in-frame clones, some missing. The sample records some 150,000 clones, roughly 80% being singletons. Sequenced material: PBMCs. These receptors were obtained from a man aged 35 to 55 in good health and CMV-seronegative.

This rearrangement joins TRBV5-1 to TRBJ2-7; D is perhaps TRBD1 (7 bases). V was pared by 2 bases and J by 0 bases, with 12 bases between. The CDR3 totals 15 residues. CDR1 and CDR2 from the germline V gene are SGHRS and YFSETQ. Written as DNA, the CDR3 is TGCGCCAGCAGCTTTTCAGGGGGGAACTCCTACGAGCAGTACTTC. Protein: CASSFSGGNSYEQYF.

This chain uses TRBV27 with TRBJ2-5; TRBD2 matches at 7 bases. The J call is uncertain, as TRBJ2-7 better fits the DNA end. Germline V gene lookup returns CDR1 MNHEY and CDR2 SMNVEV (reference sequence). The CDR3 consists of 15 residues. The CDR3 reads CASSSPSGALYEQYF. DNA for the CDR3: TGTGCCAGCAGTTCCCCCAGCGGGGCCCTCTACGAGCAGTACTTC.

This clone showed up just a few times. V and J are TRBV5-5 and TRBJ1-2; the match to TRBD1 covers 7 bases. The CDR3 covers 16 residues. The J segment lost 1 base and the V segment lost 2 bases, leaving 8 bases of the junction unmatched. The germline V gene has CDR1 SGHKS and CDR2 YYEKEE (reference sequence). CDR3 nucleotide sequence: TGTGCCAGCAGCTTTGCAGGGGGAGTTTTTAACTATGGCTACACCTTC. This sequence encodes CASSFAGGVFNYGYTF.

This chain links TRBV4-3 with TRBJ2-1, with a tentative D call TRBD1 (6 bases). Per germline, CDR1 LGHNA and CDR2 YSLEER. This CDR3 spans 16 amino acids. V was trimmed by 1 base and J by 0 bases, leaving 10 bases between them. CDR3 sequence (DNA): TGCGCCAGCAGCCAAGGGACAGCGAACTCCTACAATGAGCAGTTCTTC. This sequence encodes CASSQGTANSYNEQFF.

This chain links TRBV30 with TRBJ1-3; 8 nucleotides line up with TRBD1. V gave up 8 bases and J gave up 4 bases; unmatched junction bases: 7. Looked up from germline, CDR1 is GTSNPN and CDR2 is SVGIG (reference sequence). The CDR3 has 13 residues. CDR3 in DNA: TGTGCCGCGGGGTCAGGGGGCGGAAACACCATATATTTT. This gives the protein CAAGSGGGNTIYF.

A remark on this clone: A read error may account for a junction end that differs from germline. The chain is built from TRBV7-9 and TRBJ1-2; TRBD1 matches 9 bases. Germline V gene lookup returns CDR1 SEHNR and CDR2 FQNEAQ (reference sequence). CDR3 length equals 16 residues. The CDR3 loop reads CSSSLRTGAQGYGYTF. The CDR3 DNA follows: TGTTCCAGCAGCCTTCGGACAGGGGCTCAGGGCTATGGCTACACCTTC.

The V call is TRBV7-9, the J call TRBJ2-3; D remains unclear. V lost 3 bases and J 7 bases, leaving 8 bases between the germline ends. The V gene's germline CDR1 is SEHNR and CDR2 FQNEAQ (reference sequence). The CDR3 totals 12 residues. This chain's CDR3 is CASSFRIHTQYF. In DNA, the CDR3 is TGTGCCAGCAGCTTCAGGATTCATACGCAGTATTTT.

The chain employs TRBV7-2 and TRBJ2-5; 12 nucleotides match TRBD1. This CDR3 contains 16 residues. Germline CDR1 is SGHTA and CDR2 is FQGNSA. V was clipped by 5 bases and J by 4 bases; unmatched bases: 8. CDR3 sequence: CASSRPGTGGRETQYF. The CDR3 DNA follows: TGTGCCAGCAGCCGTCCCGGGACAGGGGGCCGAGAGACCCAGTACTTC.

Only a few counts were recorded for this clone. The chain combines TRBV7-2 with TRBJ2-2; D gene uncertain. From germline, CDR1 is SGHTA and CDR2 FQGNSA. Trimming shortened V by 3 bases and J by 4 bases, and 18 bases separated the two germline ends. The length of the CDR3 is 17 residues. DNA of the CDR3: TGTGCCAGCAGCTTCGGCTCGGGTGCCGGTTTCACCGGGGAGCTGTTTTTT. Translation gives CASSFGSGAGFTGELFF.

A few counts support this clone. The chain couples TRBV5-1 to TRBJ2-1; TRBD1 aligns across 10 bases. CDR1 and CDR2 (germline): SGHRS, YFSETQ. CDR3 size: 15 residues. Losses at the gene ends were 4 bases for V and 3 bases for J; bases not matched to a gene: 4. The CDR3 sequence: CASSAGQGNYNEQFF. The CDR3 DNA reads as TGCGCCAGCAGCGCGGGACAGGGGAACTACAATGAGCAGTTCTTC.

V is TRBV28 and J is TRBJ2-7; TRBD1 agrees at 9 bases. This CDR3 spans 15 amino acids. Germline CDR1 is MDHEN and CDR2 is SYDVKM. With 2 bases clipped from V and 5 bases from J, the junction kept 7 bases outside the gene matches. CDR3 sequence: CASSLARDRDNEQYF. The CDR3 coding sequence is TGTGCCAGCAGTTTAGCCCGGGACAGGGACAACGAGCAGTACTTC.

This clone was picked up a small number of times. This chain's CDR3 is CASSPGQGLVSYEQYF. In DNA form, the CDR3 reads TGTGCCAGCTCACCTGGCCAGGGGCTAGTCTCCTACGAGCAGTACTTC. The chain carries TRBV18 and TRBJ2-7; a possible D gene is TRBD1 (6 bases). Trimming removed 3 bases at V and 0 bases at J, with 15 bases between. There are 16 residues in the CDR3. Germline values: CDR1 KGHSH, CDR2 LQKENI.

The CDR3 protein is CASSLRDRLNTEAFF. For the CDR3, the DNA is TGCGCCAGCAGCTTGAGGGACAGACTCAACACTGAAGCTTTCTTT. The V call is TRBV5-1, the J call TRBJ1-1, with 7 nucleotides matching TRBD1. CDR1 is SGHRS, CDR2 YFSETQ, per germline. There are 15 residues in the CDR3. V shed 1 base, J shed 2 bases, and the junction held 5 bases outside the gene matches.

The chain links TRBV9 to TRBJ2-1; 13 bases are shared with TRBD2. The CDR3 covers 19 residues. Per the germline V gene, CDR1 is SGDLS and CDR2 is YYNGEE. Germline trimming cut 4 bases from V and 0 bases from J; bases unmatched to any gene: 10. CDR3 region: CASSRDTGLAGSSYNEQFF. The CDR3 nucleotides read TGTGCCAGCAGCCGAGATACGGGACTAGCGGGGAGCTCCTACAATGAGCAGTTCTTC.

V and J are TRBV4-1 and TRBJ2-1; 7 nucleotides match TRBD2. The CDR3 consists of 15 residues. With V trimmed by 4 bases and J by 4 bases, 7 bases remained unmatched. In germline, CDR1 is MGHRA, CDR2 YSYEKL. The DNA for the CDR3 is TGCGCCAGCAGCCCCGCTGGCGGGGGTTACAATGAGCAGTTCTTC. Protein sequence: CASSPAGGGYNEQFF.

The chain has TRBV30 and TRBJ2-5, with D perhaps matching TRBD2 (5 bases). Per germline, CDR1 GTSNPN and CDR2 SVGIG (reference sequence). V gave up 5 bases and J gave up 5 bases, with 12 bases separating them. The CDR3 sequence is 12 residues long. The CDR3 protein is CAWRGGRETQYF. CDR3 nucleotides: TGTGCCTGGCGAGGCGGGCGGGAGACCCAGTACTTC. The whole variable domain, filled in from reference TRBV30 and TRBJ2-5, reads SQTIHQWPATLVQPVGSPLSLECTVEGTSNPNLYWYRQAAGRGLQLLFYSVGIGQISSEVPQNLSASRPQDRQFILSSKKLLLSDSGFYLCAWRGGRETQYFGPGTRLLVL.

This clone was seen only a few times. The rearrangement links TRBV5-4 to TRBJ1-5; 9 bases map to TRBD1. This CDR3 comprises 15 residues. V gave up 4 bases and J gave up 4 bases; unmatched junction bases: 6. Germline CDR1 is SGHNT and CDR2 is YYREEE (reference sequence). The chain's CDR3 is CASSTAGTGNQPQHF. The CDR3 nucleotides are TGTGCCAGCAGCACCGCCGGGACAGGGAATCAGCCCCAGCATTTT.

The V gene is TRBV11-1, the J gene TRBJ2-2, with 8 bases matching TRBD1. After removal of 6 bases from V and 0 bases from J, the junction contained 3 bases not matched to a gene. The germline gives CDR1 SGHAT, CDR2 FQDESV (reference sequence). The CDR3 is 15 residues long. CDR3 DNA: TGTGCCAGCAGTGCGGACAGGGCGAACACCGGGGAGCTGTTTTTT. Residues: CASSADRANTGELFF. Supplemented by reference TRBV11-1 and TRBJ2-2, the full variable domain reads EAEVAQSPRYKITEKSQAVAFWCDPISGHATLYWYRQILGQGPELLVQFQDESVVDDSQLPKDRFSAERLKGVDSTLKIQPAELGDSAMYLCASSADRANTGELFFGEGSRLTVL.

V usage is TRBV27 and J usage is TRBJ2-5; possibly TRBD2 for D (7 bases). The germline CDR1 and CDR2 sequences are MNHEY and SMNVEV (reference sequence). The CDR3 totals 14 residues. Trimming took 3 bases from V and 7 from J, leaving 15 bases between them. Here the CDR3 reads CASSLEGGWGTQYF. CDR3 in DNA: TGTGCCAGCAGTTTGGAGGGGGGGTGGGGGACCCAGTACTTC.

This chain connects TRBV5-1 to TRBJ1-5; D unclear. CDR3 length equals 13 residues. Germline V gives CDR1 SGHRS, CDR2 YFSETQ. Trimming removed 4 bases from V and 6 bases from J, with 11 bases in between. The CDR3 region has the DNA TGCGCCAGCAGCCCAACAACCTCTCAGCCCCAGCATTTT. Its translation: CASSPTTSQPQHF.

V is TRBV5-4 and J is TRBJ2-5; 15 nucleotides agree with TRBD2. In germline, CDR1 is SGHNT, CDR2 YYREEE (reference sequence). V shed 4 bases and J 2 bases; nucleotides not matched to a gene: 0. This CDR3 region has 15 residues. CDR3 DNA sequence: TGTGCCAGCAGCGGGACTAGCGGGGGGCAAGAGACCCAGTACTTC. Residues: CASSGTSGGQETQYF.

The rearrangement uses TRBV28 and TRBJ1-5, with 7 bases identical to TRBD1. Germline lookup yields CDR1 MDHEN and CDR2 SYDVKM. The CDR3 totals 14 residues. After removal of 5 bases from V and 4 bases from J, the junction contained 5 bases not matched to a gene. The CDR3 DNA reads as TGTGCCAGCAGTCTTGGGACAGAAAATCAGCCCCAGCATTTT. Its translation is CASSLGTENQPQHF.

The J gene is TRBJ2-7, the V gene TRBV27; 9 bases match TRBD1. V shed 2 bases, J shed 4 bases, and the junction held 6 bases outside the gene matches. Germline V gene lookup returns CDR1 MNHEY and CDR2 SMNVEV (reference sequence). CDR3 length equals 15 residues. The DNA of the CDR3 is TGTGCCAGCAGTTTAGTCCGGGACAGGGTTTACGAGCAGTACTTC. It specifies CASSLVRDRVYEQYF.

The V and J genes are TRBV5-1 and TRBJ1-1, with a weak D call TRBD1 (5 bases). The CDR3 contains 14 residues. The germline V gene encodes CDR1 SGHRS and CDR2 YFSETQ. V was shortened by 3 bases and J by 1 base, with 10 bases between the two germline ends. CDR3 sequence: CASSSSGGNTEAFF. The CDR3 DNA reads TGCGCCAGCAGCTCGAGCGGGGGGAACACTGAAGCTTTCTTT.

The chain carries TRBV25-1 and TRBJ1-1; 9 bases agree with TRBD1. The CDR3 totals 15 residues. CDR1 is MGHDK, CDR2 SYGVNS, per germline. J gave up 4 bases and V 6 bases, and 9 bases lay outside the gene matches. CDR3 sequence (DNA): TGTGCCAGCAGGCCTCTACAGGGGGCGGGCACTGAAGCTTTCTTT. This sequence encodes CASRPLQGAGTEAFF.

CDR3 nucleotides: TGTGCCTGGAGTGTAGGGGGTACCACTGAAGCTTTCTTT. Protein sequence: CAWSVGGTTEAFF. The V and J genes are TRBV30 and TRBJ1-1; tentatively, D is TRBD1 (6 bases). Trimming shortened V by 0 bases and J by 4 bases, and 9 bases separated the two germline ends. CDR1 is GTSNPN, CDR2 SVGIG, per germline (reference sequence). The CDR3 has 13 residues. Drawing the rest from reference TRBV30 and TRBJ1-1, the complete variable domain is SQTIHQWPATLVQPVGSPLSLECTVEGTSNPNLYWYRQAAGRGLQLLFYSVGIGQISSEVPQNLSASRPQDRQFILSSKKLLLSDSGFYLCAWSVGGTTEAFFGQGTRLTVV.

The chain carries TRBV4-3 and TRBJ2-5; 7 bases are a match to TRBD2. The J call could be wrong; TRBJ2-7 is a better fit for the DNA end. CDR3 length: 13 residues. CDR1 and CDR2 (germline): LGHNA, YSLEER. In DNA, the CDR3 is TGCGCCAAGCCGTGGGGGGGGTACTACGAGCAGTACTTC. Its protein product is CAKPWGGYYEQYF.